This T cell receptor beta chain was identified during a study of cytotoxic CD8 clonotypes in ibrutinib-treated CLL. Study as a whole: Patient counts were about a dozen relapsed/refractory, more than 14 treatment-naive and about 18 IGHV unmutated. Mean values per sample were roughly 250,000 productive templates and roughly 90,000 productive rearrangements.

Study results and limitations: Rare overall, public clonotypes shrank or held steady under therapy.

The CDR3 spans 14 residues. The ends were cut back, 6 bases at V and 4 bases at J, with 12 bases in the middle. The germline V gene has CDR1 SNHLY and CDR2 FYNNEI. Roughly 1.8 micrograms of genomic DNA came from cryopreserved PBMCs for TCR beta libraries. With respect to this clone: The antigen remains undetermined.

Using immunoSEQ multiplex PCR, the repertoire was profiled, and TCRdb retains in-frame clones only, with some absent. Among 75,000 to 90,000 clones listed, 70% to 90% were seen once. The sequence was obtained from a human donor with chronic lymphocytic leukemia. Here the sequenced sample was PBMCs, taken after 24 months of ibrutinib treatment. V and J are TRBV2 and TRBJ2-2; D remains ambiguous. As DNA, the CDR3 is TGTGCCAGCAGAAGGGATCCGGGCACCGGGGAGCTGTTTTTT. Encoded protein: CASRRDPGTGELFF.